Shown below are 29 T cell receptor beta chains from a single sample sequenced in a study of T cell changes during pregnancy in multiple sclerosis. Profiling relied on immunoSEQ multiplex PCR, and the TCRdb table lists in-frame clones only, not all of them. The sample lists about 47,000 clones; 85% to 90% were seen once. Material: peripheral blood, obtained in the first trimester of pregnancy. Source of these receptors: a female donor with multiple sclerosis, enrolled in a pregnancy study.

The V call is TRBV7-3, the J call TRBJ2-5; the D is unclear. Germline CDR1 reads SGHTA; CDR2 reads FQGTGA. V was trimmed by 2 bases and J by 5 bases, leaving 6 bases between them. CDR3 length: 12 amino acids. CDR3 region: CASSLDRETQYF. The CDR3, as DNA: TGTGCCAGCAGCTTAGATCGGGAGACCCAGTACTTC. The full variable domain, its missing parts supplied by reference TRBV7-3 and TRBJ2-5, is GAGVSQTPSNKVTEKGKYVELRCDPISGHTALYWYRQSLGQGPEFLIYFQGTGAADDSGLPNDRFFAVRPEGSVSTLKIQRTERGDSAVYLCASSLDRETQYFGPGTRLLVL.

The chain combines TRBV12-5 with TRBJ1-1, with D tentatively TRBD1 (5 bases). The CDR3 contains 16 residues. The ends were cut back, 2 bases at V and 4 bases at J, with 17 bases in the middle. Germline CDR1 LGHNT, CDR2 FRNRAP. In DNA, the CDR3 is TGTGCTAGTGGTTTGATCCTATCCCCGGGGGGCACTGAAGCTTTCTTT. Translating gives CASGLILSPGGTEAFF.

V is TRBV18 and J is TRBJ1-2; D gene uncertain. Germline V gene data show CDR1 as KGHSH and CDR2 as LQKENI. Trimming took 3 bases from V and 6 from J, leaving 11 bases between them. This CDR3 spans 13 amino acids. This chain's CDR3 is CASSPSGFNGYTF. CDR3 DNA: TGTGCCAGCTCACCGTCAGGTTTTAATGGCTACACCTTC.

The V call is TRBV5-1, the J call TRBJ2-3; weak D call: TRBD2 (6 bases). CDR1 is SGHRS and CDR2 is YFSETQ in the germline V gene. Between the trimmed V and J ends, which lost 0 bases and 1 base, there was a span of 9 bases. CDR3 length equals 15 residues. CDR3 amino acids: CASSLEVAGTDTQYF. In DNA, the CDR3 is TGCGCCAGCAGCTTGGAAGTAGCGGGCACAGATACGCAGTATTTT.

This clone was seen just once. The chain couples TRBV7-3 to TRBJ2-3; D perhaps matches TRBD2 (7 bases). The CDR3 is 14 residues long. Trimming left V 4 bases short and J 5 bases short, with 13 bases between. Looked up from germline, CDR1 is SGHTA and CDR2 is FQGTGA. CDR3 nucleotides: TGTGCCAGCAGCTGGGGGGGGCCAGGAGATACGCAGTATTTT. This sequence encodes CASSWGGPGDTQYF.

This chain connects TRBV5-1 to TRBJ2-7, with TRBD2 matching 7 bases. The CDR3 consists of 14 residues. The V segment lost 0 bases and the J segment 4 bases; nucleotides outside the gene matches: 4. Germline V CDR1 and CDR2: SGHRS, YFSETQ. As DNA, the CDR3 is TGCGCCAGCAGCTTGGCGGGGAGGGGTTACGAGCAGTACTTC. Translation gives CASSLAGRGYEQYF.

J is TRBJ1-5 and V is TRBV28; D is ambiguous. The germline CDR1 and CDR2 sequences are MDHEN and SYDVKM. The CDR3 is made up of 14 amino acids. V was clipped by 2 bases and J by 5 bases, with 10 bases between them. CDR3 nucleotide sequence: TGTGCCAGCAGTTTAACACAGTTGGATCAGCCCCAGCATTTT. It is translated as CASSLTQLDQPQHF.

This chain links TRBV30 with TRBJ1-2; 7 bases are shared with TRBD1. V lost 0 bases to trimming and J lost 0 bases; unmatched junction nucleotides: 13. This CDR3 is built from 18 residues. Germline values: CDR1 GTSNPN, CDR2 SVGIG (reference sequence). In DNA form, the CDR3 reads TGTGCCTGGAGTGTATGGGGAAACAGACAGGGACCTAACTATGGCTACACCTTC. It is translated as CAWSVWGNRQGPNYGYTF. The full variable domain, with the rest looked up from reference TRBV30 and TRBJ1-2, is SQTIHQWPATLVQPVGSPLSLECTVEGTSNPNLYWYRQAAGRGLQLLFYSVGIGQISSEVPQNLSASRPQDRQFILSSKKLLLSDSGFYLCAWSVWGNRQGPNYGYTFGSGTRLTVV.

V is TRBV7-9 and J is TRBJ1-4; the D gene is possibly TRBD1 (5 bases). The V gene's germline CDR1 is SEHNR and CDR2 FQNEAQ (reference sequence). V was trimmed by 2 bases and J by 5 bases, leaving 18 bases between them. This CDR3 contains 17 residues. CDR3 DNA: TGTGCCAGCAGCTTAAATCCTGTGGCGGGGGTGAATGAAAAACTGTTTTTT. The encoded protein is CASSLNPVAGVNEKLFF.

Turning to this clone: An end of the junction does not agree with germline; a read error may underlie this. The chain combines TRBV27 with TRBJ2-1, with 7 bases fitting TRBD1. Germline V gene data show CDR1 as MNHEY and CDR2 as SMNVEV (reference sequence). There are 11 residues in the CDR3. The CDR3 protein is CASSRDRELFF. The CDR3 DNA reads TGTGCCAGCAGTCGGGACAGAGAGCTGTTCTTC.

V usage is TRBV7-9 and J usage is TRBJ1-4; 12 bases agree with TRBD1. The V gene end was trimmed by 5 bases and the J gene end by 7 bases; junction bases not matched to a gene: 5. The CDR3 contains 15 residues. CDR1 is SEHNR and CDR2 is FQNEAQ in the germline V gene (reference sequence). The CDR3 reads CASSGDRGRTEKLFF. The CDR3 region has the DNA TGTGCCAGCAGCGGGGACAGGGGGCGAACTGAAAAACTGTTTTTT.

The chain couples TRBV18 to TRBJ1-2; TRBD1 agrees at 8 bases. CDR1 is KGHSH, CDR2 LQKENI, per germline. The junction had 10 bases not matched to a gene; V was cut back by 6 bases and J by 7 bases. This CDR3 has 14 residues. The CDR3 DNA follows: TGTGCCAGCTCCAGCCCCGGACAGGGCCGTGGCTACACCTTC. It encodes CASSSPGQGRGYTF.

This clone was detected once. The rearrangement joins TRBV5-4 to TRBJ1-3; TRBD1 matches 8 bases. Germline V lookup: CDR1 SGHNT, CDR2 YYREEE (reference sequence). V dropped 2 bases and J dropped 0; count of bases not matched to a gene: 7. The CDR3 spans 17 residues. CDR3 loop: CASSFGITGGSGNTIYF. CDR3 DNA sequence: TGTGCCAGCAGCTTCGGGATAACAGGGGGCTCTGGAAACACCATATATTTT.

The chain recombines TRBV10-1 with TRBJ1-1; 7 bases align to TRBD1. This CDR3 is 12 amino acids long. V gave up 0 bases and J gave up 8 bases; unmatched junction bases: 0. Per germline, CDR1 WNHNN and CDR2 SYGVQD (reference sequence). DNA for the CDR3: TGCGCCAGCAGTGAGTCGACAGGGGAAGCTTTCTTT. Its protein is CASSESTGEAFF.

J is TRBJ1-1 and V is TRBV5-1; 9 bases fit TRBD1. V lost 2 bases to trimming and J lost 1 base; unmatched junction nucleotides: 9. The CDR3 runs 17 residues. In germline, CDR1 is SGHRS, CDR2 YFSETQ. The CDR3 here is CASSFSQGQGSNTEAFF. CDR3 DNA: TGCGCCAGCAGCTTTTCGCAGGGACAGGGATCGAACACTGAAGCTTTCTTT.

This clone was seen only once. The V and J genes are TRBV21-1 and TRBJ2-7; TRBD1, the table's D call, was not compared with the DNA. TRBV21-1 is labeled a pseudogene. The CDR3 loop spans 15 amino acids. The CDR3 region has the DNA TGTGCCAGCAGCACAGGACAGGGGGCATCCTACGAGCAGTACTTC. Amino acids: CASSTGQGASYEQYF.

V and J are TRBV7-9 and TRBJ2-1; 7 nucleotides agree with TRBD1. The germline CDR1 and CDR2 sequences are SEHNR and FQNEAQ (reference sequence). The CDR3 runs 17 residues. The V segment lost 5 bases and the J segment 0 bases; nucleotides outside the gene matches: 10. CDR3 coding DNA: TGTGCCAGCAGCACGCGGACAGGAAAGAGCTCCTACAATGAGCAGTTCTTC. Its translation: CASSTRTGKSSYNEQFF.

The rearrangement links TRBV27 to TRBJ2-3; 11 bases map to TRBD2. CDR3 length equals 16 residues. J was trimmed by 2 bases and V by 6 bases; bases with no gene match: 7. The V gene's germline CDR1 is MNHEY and CDR2 SMNVEV (reference sequence). CDR3 coding DNA: TGTGCCAGCAGCGATACGGGACTAGCGGACACAGATACGCAGTATTTT. Its translation is CASSDTGLADTDTQYF.

The chain carries TRBV19 and TRBJ1-1, with 8 positions matching TRBD1. The junction had 9 bases not matched to a gene; V was cut back by 5 bases and J by 4 bases. There are 15 residues in the CDR3. Germline V gene data show CDR1 as LNHDA and CDR2 as SQIVND (reference sequence). This CDR3 reads CASSPRTGLGTEAFF. CDR3 DNA sequence: TGTGCCAGTAGTCCGCGGACAGGGTTGGGCACTGAAGCTTTCTTT.

V and J are TRBV7-2 and TRBJ2-1; D might be TRBD2 (6 bases). CDR1 is SGHTA and CDR2 is FQGNSA in the germline V gene. This CDR3 is built from 14 residues. V lost 5 bases, J lost 9 bases, and 17 bases lay in between. The CDR3 coding sequence is TGTGCCAGCAGCCTCGACGGGAGATATGGTGAGCAGTTCTTC. Translating gives CASSLDGRYGEQFF. Combining the CDR3 with reference TRBV7-2 and TRBJ2-1 gives the whole variable domain GAGVSQSPSNKVTEKGKDVELRCDPISGHTALYWYRQSLGQGLEFLIYFQGNSAPDKSGLPSDRFSAERTGGSVSTLTIQRTQQEDSAVYLCASSLDGRYGEQFFGPGTRLTVL.

This chain joins TRBV25-1 and TRBJ2-1, with TRBD1 identical over 8 bases. Germline V gene sequence: CDR1 MGHDK, CDR2 SYGVNS. The V gene end was trimmed by 1 base and the J gene end by 10 bases; junction bases not matched to a gene: 6. The CDR3 is made up of 14 amino acids. The CDR3 here is CASSEWGDRPEQFF. CDR3 nucleotides: TGTGCCAGCAGTGAATGGGGGGACAGGCCCGAGCAGTTCTTC.

V gene TRBV14 combines with J gene TRBJ2-3, with TRBD2 matching over 9 bases. J lost 0 bases, V lost 2 bases, and 6 bases had no gene match. Looked up from germline, CDR1 is SGHDN and CDR2 is FVKESK. The CDR3 runs 17 residues. The CDR3 sequence: CASSQLSGGTSTDTQYF. Written as DNA, the CDR3 is TGTGCCAGCAGCCAACTCAGCGGGGGGACTAGCACAGATACGCAGTATTTT.

This clone has just a few counts. This chain connects TRBV5-4 to TRBJ1-6, with D possibly TRBD1 on 6 matching bases. Per the germline V gene, CDR1 is SGHNT and CDR2 is YYREEE (reference sequence). V lost 4 bases and J 7 bases, leaving 9 bases between the germline ends. The CDR3 extends over 13 amino acids. The CDR3 DNA sequence: TGTGCCAGCAGCCCGGACAGAAATTCACCCCTCCACTTT. It specifies CASSPDRNSPLHF.

V and J are TRBV18 and TRBJ2-1; 8 bases agree with TRBD2. CDR3 length: 14 amino acids. CDR1 is KGHSH and CDR2 is LQKENI in the germline V gene. V gave up 5 bases and J gave up 5 bases; unmatched junction bases: 5. In DNA, the CDR3 is TGTGCCAGCTCAAGGGGACTAGTGAACAATGAGCAGTTCTTC. Translated, it gives CASSRGLVNNEQFF.

The V and J genes are TRBV2 and TRBJ2-7; D perhaps matches TRBD1 (6 bases). The CDR3 extends over 12 amino acids. The V end lost 8 bases, the J end lost 4 bases, and 12 bases lay between the germline ends. In germline, CDR1 is SNHLY, CDR2 FYNNEI. The CDR3 loop is CASRQEAYEQYF. In DNA, the CDR3 is TGTGCCAGCCGACAGGAAGCATACGAGCAGTACTTC.

The chain is built from TRBV14 and TRBJ1-4, with D possibly being TRBD1 (5 bases). There are 15 residues in the CDR3. Between the trimmed V and J ends, which lost 3 bases and 1 base, there was a span of 9 bases. Germline CDR1 reads SGHDN; CDR2 reads FVKESK. The CDR3 DNA reads as TGTGCCAGCAGCCAGCTGGGGGGAACTAATGAAAAACTGTTTTTT. Protein: CASSQLGGTNEKLFF.

This chain links TRBV9 with TRBJ1-1; 9 positions agree with TRBD1. Germline loops: CDR1 SGDLS, CDR2 YYNGEE. CDR3 size: 15 residues. With 4 bases clipped from V and 5 bases from J, the junction kept 9 bases outside the gene matches. DNA for the CDR3: TGTGCCAGCAGCTTGGGACAGGGCTTCGAAACTGAAGCTTTCTTT. This sequence encodes CASSLGQGFETEAFF.

The J gene is TRBJ2-7, the V gene TRBV28; TRBD1 might be the D (6 bases). The V end was cut by 6 bases, the J end by 3 bases, with 15 bases between. The CDR3 is 14 residues long. Germline-derived CDR1 and CDR2 are MDHEN and SYDVKM. The CDR3 DNA sequence: TGTGCCAGCAGCCCGACAGGACACCTCTACGAGCAGTACTTC. Its translation is CASSPTGHLYEQYF.

V and J are TRBV7-9 and TRBJ2-1; possible D gene TRBD1, 5 bases. Trimming stripped 4 bases from V and 1 base from J, with 17 bases between. The CDR3 extends over 17 amino acids. The germline gives CDR1 SEHNR, CDR2 FQNEAQ (reference sequence). The CDR3 DNA is TGTGCCAGCAGCTCCACTGCTCCTCAGGGTTCCTACAATGAGCAGTTCTTC. This sequence encodes CASSSTAPQGSYNEQFF.